Each of the 10 T cell receptor beta chains below was sequenced from the same sample in a study of molecular identifiers for immune sequencing clone quantification. TCRdb reanalysed the PCR reads using MiXCR and keeps one entry per CDR3 protein. The table has more than 450,000 distinct CDR3 sequences, roughly 23% seen once. Sequencing used naive CD8+ T cells from blood, with Jurkat cell RNA spiked in. As to subset: FACS-sorted CD8+CD4-CCR7+CD45RA+ naive T cells. These receptors all stem from a human donor in good health. Some libraries in this study had Jurkat cell RNA spiked in.

The chain employs TRBV4-3 and TRBJ2-6, with D perhaps TRBD1 (6 bases). The ends were cut back, 0 bases at V and 2 bases at J, with 11 bases in the middle. CDR3 length equals 17 residues. Germline CDR1 is LGHNA and CDR2 is YSLEER. CDR3 sequence (DNA): TGCGCCAGCAGCCAAGATATGGCAGGGGCTGGGGCCAACGTCCTGACTTTC. Translating it yields CASSQDMAGAGANVLTF.

This clonotype was counted only a few times. The gene calls are TRBV20-1 and TRBJ2-7, with 11 bases matching TRBD1. The CDR3 length is 14 residues. Germline values: CDR1 DFQATT, CDR2 SNEGSKA (reference sequence). For the CDR3, the DNA is TGCAGACCTCCGGGACAGGGGGTTTTCGACGAGCAGTACTTC. Its protein product is CRPPGQGVFDEQYF.

This clonotype was recorded many times. The chain recombines TRBV5-1 with TRBJ2-5; perhaps D is TRBD1 or TRBD2 (5 bases each). Germline loops: CDR1 SGHRS, CDR2 YFSETQ. This CDR3 comprises 16 residues. V lost 2 bases to trimming and J lost 1 base, with 15 bases between them. CDR3 in amino acids: CASSFRAGSIQETQYF. CDR3 sequence (DNA): TGCGCCAGCAGCTTCCGGGCAGGGAGTATCCAAGAGACCCAGTACTTC.

This clonotype was detected ten times or more. The chain employs TRBV30 and TRBJ2-3; TRBD2 matches at 9 bases. V lost 4 bases, J lost 2 bases, and 13 bases stayed unmatched. Germline values: CDR1 GTSNPN, CDR2 SVGIG (reference sequence). The CDR3 is 17 residues long. The CDR3 bases are TGTGCCTGGAACATCCTAGGGACTAGCTTACTCACAGATACGCAGTATTTT. This codes for CAWNILGTSLLTDTQYF.

The V call is TRBV4-3, the J call TRBJ2-2; a weak D match, TRBD2 (6 bases). V dropped 0 bases and J dropped 0 bases, with 8 bases sitting between them. Per germline, CDR1 LGHNA and CDR2 YSLEER. This CDR3 has 16 residues. The CDR3 is CASSQDPGANTGELFF. The CDR3 region has the DNA TGCGCCAGCAGCCAAGATCCGGGGGCGAACACCGGGGAGCTGTTTTTT.

This clonotype was recorded many times. The chain recombines TRBV7-6 with TRBJ2-5, with 7 bases aligning to TRBD2. The V gene end was trimmed by 1 base and the J gene end by 3 bases; junction bases not matched to a gene: 5. Germline CDR1 is SGHVS and CDR2 is FNYEAQ. This CDR3 comprises 15 residues. CDR3 residues: CASSLVPAGEETQYF. In DNA form, the CDR3 reads TGTGCCAGCAGCTTAGTTCCGGCGGGGGAAGAGACCCAGTACTTC.

This clonotype was picked up a small number of times. The rearrangement joins TRBV27 to TRBJ1-2, with 7 positions matching TRBD1. There are 13 residues in the CDR3. With 5 bases clipped from V and 0 bases from J, the junction kept 0 bases outside the gene matches. Germline CDR1 reads MNHEY; CDR2 reads SMNVEV (reference sequence). The CDR3 DNA is TGTGCCAGCAGTACAGGGGCTAACTATGGCTACACCTTC. This codes for CASSTGANYGYTF.

This clonotype was counted only a few times. CDR3 DNA sequence: TGCAGTGCTAGAGATGTGGGACTAGCGGGCCAATCGGGGGAGACCCAGTACTTC. Protein product: CSARDVGLAGQSGETQYF. This rearrangement joins TRBV20-1 to TRBJ2-5; 12 bases fit TRBD2. The V and J ends lost 0 bases and 5 bases, in that order; junction bases with no gene match: 13. CDR1 is DFQATT, CDR2 SNEGSKA, per germline (reference sequence). CDR3 length: 18 amino acids.

This clonotype was counted between two and nine times. V and J are TRBV7-2 and TRBJ2-1; no definite D call. Germline V gives CDR1 SGHTA, CDR2 FQGNSA. The ends were cut back, 2 bases at V and 7 bases at J, with 18 bases in the middle. The CDR3 sequence is 16 residues long. Here the CDR3 reads CASSLSAAPSRNEQFF. CDR3 DNA: TGTGCCAGCAGCTTAAGCGCCGCCCCAAGTCGGAATGAGCAGTTCTTC.

This clonotype was counted many times. This chain connects TRBV20-1 to TRBJ1-5; D is unresolved. V lost 3 bases and J lost 6, with 6 bases in between. The CDR3 extends over 11 amino acids. Per the germline V gene, CDR1 is DFQATT and CDR2 is SNEGSKA (reference sequence). The CDR3 sequence is CSASDGQPQHF. DNA for the CDR3: TGCAGTGCTAGCGATGGTCAGCCCCAGCATTTT.